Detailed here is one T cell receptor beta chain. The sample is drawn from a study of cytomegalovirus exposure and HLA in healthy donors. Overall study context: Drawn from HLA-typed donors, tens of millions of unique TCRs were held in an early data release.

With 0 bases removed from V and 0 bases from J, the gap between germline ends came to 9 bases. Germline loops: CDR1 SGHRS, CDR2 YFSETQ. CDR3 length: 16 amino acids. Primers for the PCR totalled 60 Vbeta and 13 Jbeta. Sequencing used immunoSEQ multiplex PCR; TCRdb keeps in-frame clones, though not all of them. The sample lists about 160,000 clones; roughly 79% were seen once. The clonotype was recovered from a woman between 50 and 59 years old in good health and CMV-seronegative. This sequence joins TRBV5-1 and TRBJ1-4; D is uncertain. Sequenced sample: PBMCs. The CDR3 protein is CASSLEPVATNEKLFF. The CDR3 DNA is TGCGCCAGCAGCTTGGAACCTGTAGCAACTAATGAAAAACTGTTTTTT.